This passage covers 12 T cell receptor beta chains from one sample sequenced in a study of T cells in localized non-small cell lung cancer. Generated by immunoSEQ multiplex PCR, the TCRdb table keeps only in-frame clones and is missing some. The sample holds several thousand clones, around 90% seen once. Sequencing was performed on peripheral blood mononuclear cells, taken before any cancer treatment. The receptors come from a male donor older than 55 with stage II lung adenocarcinoma.

The chain uses TRBV5-8 and TRBJ2-1; 7 bases line up with TRBD2. CDR1 is SGHTS, CDR2 YDEGEE, per germline. The CDR3 contains 14 residues. V lost 1 base and J lost 7; bases outside the gene matches: 5. The CDR3 sequence: CASSLNRGGNEQFF. In nucleotides, the CDR3 is TGTGCCAGCAGCTTGAATAGGGGAGGGAATGAGCAGTTCTTC.

The chain joins TRBV5-1 to TRBJ2-3, with 7 bases matching TRBD1. This CDR3 comprises 16 residues. J gave up 2 bases and V 4 bases, and 10 bases lay outside the gene matches. The germline CDR1 and CDR2 sequences are SGHRS and YFSETQ. CDR3 nucleotides: TGCGCCAGCAGCGGAGACCGGGACAGATACACAGATACGCAGTATTTT. This encodes CASSGDRDRYTDTQYF.

The J gene is TRBJ2-3, the V gene TRBV11-2, with 11 positions matching TRBD2. Per germline, CDR1 SGHAT and CDR2 FQNNGV. V lost 5 bases to trimming and J lost 6 bases; unmatched junction nucleotides: 7. The CDR3 length is 15 residues. CDR3 nucleotides: TGTGCCAGCAGCCGTTTAGCGGGGGGGCCGGATACGCAGTATTTT. Amino acids: CASSRLAGGPDTQYF.

CDR3 sequence (DNA): TGCAGTGCTAAGGAATACGCCGAAGCTTTCTTT. Translated, it gives CSAKEYAEAFF. The J gene is TRBJ1-1, the V gene TRBV20-1, with unresolved D. From germline, CDR1 is DFQATT and CDR2 SNEGSKA (reference sequence). Trimming took 4 bases from V and 8 from J, leaving 11 bases between them. CDR3 length: 11 amino acids.

In DNA form, the CDR3 reads TGTGCCAGCAGTTCGAGAGGGGGCGCGGACTATGGCTACACCTTC. This encodes CASSSRGGADYGYTF. The rearrangement joins TRBV7-2 to TRBJ1-2, with 7 nucleotides matching TRBD1. The germline V gene has CDR1 SGHTA and CDR2 FQGNSA. The V and J ends lost 6 bases and 3 bases, in that order; junction bases with no gene match: 10. This CDR3 has 15 amino acids.

The V call is TRBV10-1, the J call TRBJ2-3; D ambiguous. The CDR3 loop spans 11 amino acids. Per the germline V gene, CDR1 is WNHNN and CDR2 is SYGVQD (reference sequence). V lost 5 bases to trimming and J lost 3 bases, with 3 bases between them. The CDR3 reads CASSYTDTQYF. CDR3 coding DNA: TGCGCCAGCAGTTATACAGATACGCAGTATTTT.

J is TRBJ1-1 and V is TRBV28; weak D call: TRBD1 (5 bases). Germline V lookup: CDR1 MDHEN, CDR2 SYDVKM. The CDR3 covers 12 residues. Trimming pared 7 bases from V and 6 bases from J, leaving 12 bases between. Written as DNA, the CDR3 is TGTGCCAGCAAACTCGTGGGGGCTGAAGCTTTCTTT. Encoded protein: CASKLVGAEAFF. Complete variable domain (other parts from reference TRBV28 and TRBJ1-1): DVKVTQSSRYLVKRTGEKVFLECVQDMDHENMFWYRQDPGLGLRLIYFSYDVKMKEKGDIPEGYSVSREKKERFSLILESASTNQTSMYLCASKLVGAEAFFGQGTRLTVV.

The chain couples TRBV4-3 to TRBJ2-1, with 8 bases identical to TRBD1. The germline gives CDR1 LGHNA, CDR2 YSLEER. This CDR3 spans 16 amino acids. V shed 4 bases, J shed 4 bases, and the junction held 9 bases outside the gene matches. The CDR3 loop is CASSPSDREGYNEQFF. CDR3 in DNA: TGCGCCAGCAGCCCTTCGGACAGGGAAGGGTACAATGAGCAGTTCTTC.

DNA for the CDR3: TGTGCCAGTAGTATAGAAAGTTCAACAGGAACTCAGCCCCAGCATTTT. It codes for CASSIESSTGTQPQHF. The rearrangement uses TRBV19 and TRBJ1-5; tentatively, D is TRBD1 (5 bases). The CDR3 runs to 16 residues. V lost 0 bases and J lost 6, with 15 bases in between. Germline V gives CDR1 LNHDA, CDR2 SQIVND (reference sequence).

This chain links TRBV10-3 with TRBJ1-2, with D possibly matching TRBD1 (5 bases). Trimming took 4 bases from V and 5 from J, leaving 8 bases between them. Germline assignment: CDR1 ENHRY and CDR2 SYGVKD. The CDR3 length is 12 residues. The CDR3 DNA reads TGTGCCATCAGTGGTGAGGGGTATGGCTACACCTTC. It specifies CAISGEGYGYTF.

The chain carries TRBV11-2 and TRBJ2-7; no reliable D call. Trimming stripped 1 base from V and 3 bases from J, with 16 bases between. The CDR3 totals 16 residues. CDR1 SGHAT and CDR2 FQNNGV come from the germline V gene. Here the CDR3 DNA reads TGTGCCAGCAGCTTAGGTGTTGAGACCCGGTACTACGAGCAGTACTTC. It is translated as CASSLGVETRYYEQYF.

The rearrangement uses TRBV5-8 and TRBJ1-5; perhaps TRBD1 as D (5 bases). V lost 4 bases to trimming and J lost 5 bases, with 10 bases between them. Per germline, CDR1 SGHTS and CDR2 YDEGEE. The CDR3 consists of 13 residues. The CDR3 DNA follows: TGTGCCAGCAGCATTCAGGGCGATCAGCCCCAGCATTTT. It specifies CASSIQGDQPQHF.